One and the same sample provided the 14 T cell receptor beta chains below, sequenced in a study of spatial heterogeneity in lung cancer. Time point specified: sample taken at primary tumor resection. Study-wide results and limits: Mutation counts in tumors were tracked by counts of expanded intratumoral alpha and beta TCRs.

TCRdb processed the 5' RACE reads anew with MiXCR; each CDR3 protein has one entry. The repertoire has under 5,000 distinct CDR3 sequences, 35% to 50% of them found once; the top ten carry about 33%. These receptors lack a known antigen. The source was lung tumor tissue, collected at surgery. The receptors stem from a male donor with early-stage non-small cell lung cancer.

This sequence joins TRBV20-1 and TRBJ2-6; D is unclear. This CDR3 has 15 amino acids. V shed 5 bases and J shed 0 bases, with 11 bases lying between them. The germline V gene encodes CDR1 DFQATT and CDR2 SNEGSKA (reference sequence). This CDR3 is CSAASPSSGANVLTF. CDR3 sequence (DNA): TGCAGTGCTGCCTCCCCGAGCTCTGGGGCCAACGTCCTGACTTTC.

Within the sample, this clonotype is medium-sized. The V gene is TRBV19, the J gene TRBJ1-2, with D unclear. Germline V gene lookup returns CDR1 LNHDA and CDR2 SQIVND (reference sequence). The V and J ends lost 3 bases and 1 base respectively, with 9 bases between them. The CDR3 has 14 amino acids. For the CDR3, the DNA is TGTGCCAGTAGTATCCGTGATGGTAACTATGGCTACACCTTC. Translating gives CASSIRDGNYGYTF.

Concerning this clonotype itself: At one end, the junction sequence differs from germline, possibly due to a read error. The V gene is TRBV27, the J gene TRBJ2-3, with D uncertain. CDR1 and CDR2 from the germline V gene are MNHEY and SMNVEV (reference sequence). CDR3 size: 15 residues. CDR3 coding DNA: TGTGCCAGTACCCCCCTACAGCGCCGCACAGATATGCAGTATTTT. It is translated as CASTPLQRRTDMQYF.

The chain is built from TRBV5-6 and TRBJ2-2, with D unclear. The V gene lost 4 bases and the J gene lost 4 bases, with 14 bases spanning the gap. In germline, CDR1 is SGHDT, CDR2 YYEEEE. The CDR3 loop spans 15 amino acids. The CDR3: CASSVFRRGTGELFF. CDR3 sequence (DNA): TGTGCCAGCAGCGTTTTTAGGCGAGGCACCGGGGAGCTGTTTTTT.

The rearrangement joins TRBV19 to TRBJ1-2, with D possibly matching TRBD1 (5 bases). With 5 bases removed from V and 3 bases from J, the gap between germline ends came to 13 bases. The germline CDR1 and CDR2 sequences are LNHDA and SQIVND (reference sequence). The CDR3 runs to 14 residues. The CDR3 DNA reads as TGTGCCAGTAGTCTTTCCGGGACGGACTATGGCTACACCTTC. Translation gives CASSLSGTDYGYTF.

The chain is built from TRBV6-6 and TRBJ1-4; unclear D gene. Per germline, CDR1 MNHNY and CDR2 SVGAGI (reference sequence). The germline V and J ends were trimmed by 6 bases and 5 bases, with 7 bases remaining between them. CDR3 length: 12 residues. The CDR3 reads CASSRENEKLFF. The CDR3 region has the DNA TGTGCCAGCAGCCGAGAAAATGAAAAACTGTTTTTT.

This chain uses TRBV7-8 with TRBJ2-3, with D unresolved. CDR3 length: 12 residues. CDR1 is SGHVS, CDR2 FQNEAQ, per germline. V lost 8 bases to trimming and J lost 3 bases, with 9 bases between them. CDR3: CASCDQTDTQYF. CDR3 in DNA: TGTGCCAGCTGCGACCAAACAGATACGCAGTATTTT.

This clonotype was seen only a few times. The rearrangement joins TRBV20-1 to TRBJ2-6; unclear D gene. The CDR3 consists of 14 residues. V lost 3 bases to trimming and J lost 1 base, with 7 bases between them. Germline V gives CDR1 DFQATT, CDR2 SNEGSKA (reference sequence). Written as DNA, the CDR3 is TGCAGTGCTAGCGACATGTCTGGGGCCAACGTCCTGACTTTC. It yields the protein CSASDMSGANVLTF.

In its sample, this clonotype is medium-sized. This sequence joins TRBV28 and TRBJ2-3; 9 bases agree with TRBD2. The V gene end was trimmed by 3 bases and the J gene end by 6 bases; junction bases not matched to a gene: 4. The CDR3 sequence is 14 residues long. Looked up from germline, CDR1 is MDHEN and CDR2 is SYDVKM. The CDR3 region is CASSFVSGSDTQYF. CDR3 nucleotides: TGTGCCAGCAGTTTCGTTAGCGGGAGTGATACGCAGTATTTT.

This sequence joins TRBV6-6 and TRBJ1-6; D gene unclear. V shed 1 base and J shed 10 bases, with 17 bases lying between them. The germline V gene encodes CDR1 MNHNY and CDR2 SVGAGI (reference sequence). CDR3 size: 16 residues. The CDR3 DNA is TGTGCCAGCAGTTACTATCAGTATTCCGGGAACTCACCCCTCCACTTT. This sequence encodes CASSYYQYSGNSPLHF.

The chain links TRBV10-3 to TRBJ2-3; D not certain. This CDR3 spans 11 amino acids. The ends were cut back, 3 bases at V and 9 bases at J, with 7 bases in the middle. Per germline, CDR1 ENHRY and CDR2 SYGVKD. CDR3 DNA sequence: TGTGCCATCAGTGACGGCCGCACGCAGTATTTT. This codes for CAISDGRTQYF.

This sequence joins TRBV15 and TRBJ2-7, with no clear D. The germline V and J ends were trimmed by 0 bases and 0 bases, with 12 bases remaining between them. The CDR3 totals 16 residues. CDR1 is LNHNV and CDR2 is YYDKDF in the germline V gene (reference sequence). The CDR3, as DNA: TGTGCCACCAGCAGAGATTTCCAGCAGTCCTCCTACGAGCAGTACTTC. Its translation: CATSRDFQQSSYEQYF.

This clonotype has just a few counts. This CDR3 reads CSVPSGGETQYF. CDR3 nucleotides: TGCAGCGTTCCTAGCGGGGGTGAGACCCAGTACTTC. The chain employs TRBV29-1 and TRBJ2-5; 10 bases fit TRBD2. This CDR3 region has 12 residues. The trim removed 5 bases at V and 5 bases at J, leaving 2 bases unmatched. CDR1 is SQVTM, CDR2 ANQGSEA, per germline.

The chain employs TRBV20-1 and TRBJ2-3, with TRBD2 identical over 13 bases. The germline gives CDR1 DFQATT, CDR2 SNEGSKA (reference sequence). The CDR3 sequence is 17 residues long. With V trimmed by 5 bases and J by 0 bases, 8 bases remained unmatched. CDR3 sequence reads: CSASGLAGATSTDTQYF. In DNA form, the CDR3 reads TGCAGTGCTTCCGGACTAGCGGGGGCCACTAGCACAGATACGCAGTATTTT.